This TCR beta chain was captured by sequencing in a study of CD8+ T cells in alopecia areata. Investigators isolated RNA and reverse transcribed it into cDNA to act as the sequencing template. The table came from immunoSEQ multiplex PCR; TCRdb's copy has only in-frame clones and leaves some out. The sample consists of approximately 200,000 clones, 43% of them appearing once. V dropped 0 bases and J dropped 4 bases, with 12 bases sitting between them. The CDR3 extends over 16 amino acids. The germline V gene has CDR1 MGHRA and CDR2 YSYEKL. This clone showed up just a few times. Regarding treatment: oral pan-JAK inhibitor, 5-10 mg twice daily.

The rearrangement joins TRBV4-1 to TRBJ2-2; D uncertain. Sample: CD4+ T cells sorted from blood, taken at approximately week 36, from a patient treated with tofacitinib. This clonotype was sampled from a human donor with alopecia areata. The CDR3 sequence is CASSQETLLLTGELFF. The CDR3 DNA is TGCGCCAGCAGCCAAGAGACTTTGCTGCTCACCGGGGAGCTGTTTTTT.